This TCR beta chain was captured in a study of human T cells and chemical hapten exposure. Study details: Patients, mostly women, had alopecia areata, alopecia totalis or alopecia universalis. Broader study findings: No change in TCRs above 1 in 1000 frequency was produced by DPC sensitization.

TCRdb reprocessed the RACE reads via MiXCR and lists one record per CDR3 protein. This table holds some 50,000 distinct CDR3 sequences, 9% to 9.5% found once. This clonotype has at least ten counts. What it binds is not known. The time point is: patch test 1, 2 weeks after DPC sensitization. Regarding treatment: therapeutic diphenylcyclopropenone sensitization with weekly scalp DPC. Blood draws came before every patch-test application. Germline loops: CDR1 SEHNR, CDR2 FQNEAQ (reference sequence). The V end was cut by 5 bases, the J end by 0 bases, with 13 bases between. This CDR3 has 16 amino acids. This receptor was taken from a woman aged 40 to 55 with alopecia areata. Some clones in this sample may be carry-over from other donors' samples. The material sequenced was whole blood, taken in connection with sensitization to the hapten diphenylcyclopropenone (DPC). The chain has TRBV7-9 and TRBJ1-4; D uncertain. CDR3 in amino acids: CASSEGRLATNEKLFF. As DNA, the CDR3 is TGTGCCAGCAGCGAAGGACGGCTTGCAACTAATGAAAAACTGTTTTTT.